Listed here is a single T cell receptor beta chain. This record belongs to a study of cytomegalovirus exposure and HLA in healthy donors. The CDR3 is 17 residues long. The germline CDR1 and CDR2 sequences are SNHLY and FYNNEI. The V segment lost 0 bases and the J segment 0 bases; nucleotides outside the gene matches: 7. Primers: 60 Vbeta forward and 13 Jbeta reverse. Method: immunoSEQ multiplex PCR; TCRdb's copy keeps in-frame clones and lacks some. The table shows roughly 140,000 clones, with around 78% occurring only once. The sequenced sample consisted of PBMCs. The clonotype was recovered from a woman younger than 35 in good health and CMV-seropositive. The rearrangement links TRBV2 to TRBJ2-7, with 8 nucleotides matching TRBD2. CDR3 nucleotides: TGTGCCAGCAGTGAAGCGCAAAAGCGGGGGACCTCCTACGAGCAGTACTTC. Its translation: CASSEAQKRGTSYEQYF.